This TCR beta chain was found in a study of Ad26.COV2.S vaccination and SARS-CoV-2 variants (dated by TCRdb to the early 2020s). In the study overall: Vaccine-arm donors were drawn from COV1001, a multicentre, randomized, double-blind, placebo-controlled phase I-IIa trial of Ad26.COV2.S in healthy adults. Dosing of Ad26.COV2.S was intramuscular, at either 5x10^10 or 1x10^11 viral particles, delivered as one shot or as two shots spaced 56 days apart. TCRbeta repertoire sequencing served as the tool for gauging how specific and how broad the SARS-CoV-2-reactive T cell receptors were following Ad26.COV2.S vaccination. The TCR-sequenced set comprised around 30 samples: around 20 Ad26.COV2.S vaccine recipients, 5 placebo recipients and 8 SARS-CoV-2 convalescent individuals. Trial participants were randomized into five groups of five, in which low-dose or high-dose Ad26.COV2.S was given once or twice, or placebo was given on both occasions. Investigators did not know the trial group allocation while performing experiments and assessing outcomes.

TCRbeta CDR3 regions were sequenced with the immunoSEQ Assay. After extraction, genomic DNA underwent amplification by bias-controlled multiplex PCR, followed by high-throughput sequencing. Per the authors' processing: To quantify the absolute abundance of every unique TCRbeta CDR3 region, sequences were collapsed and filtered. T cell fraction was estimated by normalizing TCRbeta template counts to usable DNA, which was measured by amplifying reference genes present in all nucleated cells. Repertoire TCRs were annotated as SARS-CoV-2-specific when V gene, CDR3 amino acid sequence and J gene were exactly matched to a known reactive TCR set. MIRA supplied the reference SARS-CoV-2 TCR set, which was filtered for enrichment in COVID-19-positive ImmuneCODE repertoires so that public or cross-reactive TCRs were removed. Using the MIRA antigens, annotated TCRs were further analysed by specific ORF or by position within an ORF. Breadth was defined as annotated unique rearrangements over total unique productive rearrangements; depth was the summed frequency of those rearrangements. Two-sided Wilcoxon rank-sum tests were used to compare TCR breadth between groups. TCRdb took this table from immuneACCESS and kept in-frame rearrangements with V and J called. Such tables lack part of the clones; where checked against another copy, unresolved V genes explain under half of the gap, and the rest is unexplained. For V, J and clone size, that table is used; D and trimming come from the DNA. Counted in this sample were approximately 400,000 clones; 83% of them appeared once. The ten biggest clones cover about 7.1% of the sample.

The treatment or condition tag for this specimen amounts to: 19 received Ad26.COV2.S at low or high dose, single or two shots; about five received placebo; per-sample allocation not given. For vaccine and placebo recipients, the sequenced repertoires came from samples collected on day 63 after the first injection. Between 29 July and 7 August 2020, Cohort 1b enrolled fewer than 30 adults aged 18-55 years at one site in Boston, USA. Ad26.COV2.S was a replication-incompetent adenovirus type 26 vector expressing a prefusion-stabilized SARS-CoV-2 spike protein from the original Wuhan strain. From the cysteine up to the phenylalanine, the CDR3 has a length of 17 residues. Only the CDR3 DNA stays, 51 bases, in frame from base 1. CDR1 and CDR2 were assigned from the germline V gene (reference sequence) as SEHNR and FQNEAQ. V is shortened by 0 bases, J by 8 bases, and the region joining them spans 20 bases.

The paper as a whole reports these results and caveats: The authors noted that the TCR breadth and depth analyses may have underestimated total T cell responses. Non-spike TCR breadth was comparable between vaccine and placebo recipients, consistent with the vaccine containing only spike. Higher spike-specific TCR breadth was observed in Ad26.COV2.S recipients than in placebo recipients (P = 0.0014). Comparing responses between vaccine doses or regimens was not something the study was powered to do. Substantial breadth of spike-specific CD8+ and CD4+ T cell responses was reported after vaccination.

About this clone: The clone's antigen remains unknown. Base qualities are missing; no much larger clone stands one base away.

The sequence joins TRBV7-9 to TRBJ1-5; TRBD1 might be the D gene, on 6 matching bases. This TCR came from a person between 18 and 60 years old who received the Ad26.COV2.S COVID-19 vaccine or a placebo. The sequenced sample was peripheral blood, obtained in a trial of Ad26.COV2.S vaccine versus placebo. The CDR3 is CASSLAAGSGVGEPQHF. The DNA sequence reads TGTGCCAGCAGCTTAGCGGCAGGTTCAGGGGTCGGGGAGCCCCAGCATTTT.